This TCR beta chain was identified in a study of blood T cell repertoires in COVID-19. Study details: Collection of acute and convalescent COVID-19 samples took place in the United States, Italy and Spain. The analysed material was cDNA or gDNA that came from T cells, B-cell-depleted T cells, or PBMCs.

The age range of participants was about 18 to 95 years, with residence in about two dozen US areas. Original handling: Amplifying reference gene primers gave estimates of nucleated cell counts. Using immunoSEQ multiplex PCR, the repertoire was profiled, and TCRdb retains in-frame clones only, with some absent. V, J and clone size are those of that table, while D and trimming were read from the DNA. The sample shows fewer than 350,000 clones, around 90% of them seen only once. The sample was PBMCs or T cells enriched from blood (not recorded which). The receptor was isolated from a woman under 30 with acute COVID-19.

The CDR3 loop reads CASSELQGSGYNEQFF. In DNA form, the CDR3 reads TGCGCCAGCAGTGAGTTGCAGGGGTCTGGCTACAATGAGCAGTTCTTC. The rearrangement uses TRBV10-1 and TRBJ2-1; a weak D match, TRBD1 (6 bases). CDR1 and CDR2 (germline): WNHNN, SYGVQD (reference sequence). The CDR3 contains 16 residues. The V gene lost 1 base and the J gene lost 3 bases, with 13 bases spanning the gap.